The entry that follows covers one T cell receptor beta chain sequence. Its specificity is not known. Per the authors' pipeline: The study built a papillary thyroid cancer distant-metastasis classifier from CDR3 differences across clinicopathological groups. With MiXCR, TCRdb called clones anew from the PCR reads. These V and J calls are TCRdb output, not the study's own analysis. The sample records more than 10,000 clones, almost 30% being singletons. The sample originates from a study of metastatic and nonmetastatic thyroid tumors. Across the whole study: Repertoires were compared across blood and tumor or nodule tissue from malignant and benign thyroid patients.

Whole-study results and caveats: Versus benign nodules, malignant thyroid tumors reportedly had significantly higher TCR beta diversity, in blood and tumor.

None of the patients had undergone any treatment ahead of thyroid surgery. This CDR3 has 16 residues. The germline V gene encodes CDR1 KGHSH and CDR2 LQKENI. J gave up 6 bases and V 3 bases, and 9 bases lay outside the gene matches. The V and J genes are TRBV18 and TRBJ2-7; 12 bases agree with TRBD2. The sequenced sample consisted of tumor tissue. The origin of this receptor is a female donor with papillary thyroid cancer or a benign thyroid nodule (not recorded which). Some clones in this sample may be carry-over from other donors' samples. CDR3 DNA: TGTGCCAGCTCACCTACTAGCGGGGGGCCCGGGATCGAGCAGTACTTC. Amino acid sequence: CASSPTSGGPGIEQYF.